This T cell receptor beta chain was sequenced during a study of control samples from healthy donors and cancer patients. CDR3 length: 16 amino acids. V lost 6 bases, J lost 8 bases, and 23 bases lay in between. In germline, CDR1 is MDHEN, CDR2 SYDVKM. This clone was detected only once. Data came from immunoSEQ multiplex PCR; TCRdb stores just in-frame clones and leaves some out. The data hold 150,000 or so clones, with around nine tenths observed a single time. V gene TRBV28 combines with J gene TRBJ2-1; D tentatively fits TRBD1 or TRBD2 (6 bases each). The sequence came from a woman under 40 in good health. Input material: blood. CDR3: CASSALTGPRRDEQFF. CDR3 coding DNA: TGTGCCAGCAGCGCATTAACAGGGCCGCGGAGGGATGAGCAGTTCTTC.